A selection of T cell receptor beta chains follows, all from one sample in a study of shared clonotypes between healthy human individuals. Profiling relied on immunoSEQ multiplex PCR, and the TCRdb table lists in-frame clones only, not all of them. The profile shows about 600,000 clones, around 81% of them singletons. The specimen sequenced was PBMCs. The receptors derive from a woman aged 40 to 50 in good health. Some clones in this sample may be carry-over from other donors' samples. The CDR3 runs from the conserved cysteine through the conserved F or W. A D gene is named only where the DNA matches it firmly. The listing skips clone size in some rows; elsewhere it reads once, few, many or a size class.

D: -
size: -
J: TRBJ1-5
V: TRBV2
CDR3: CASSEFSTAYSNQPQHF
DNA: TGTGCCAGCAGTGAATTTTCGACAGCTTATAGCAATCAGCCCCAGCATTTT

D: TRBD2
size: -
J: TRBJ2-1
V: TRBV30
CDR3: CAWSHGNGGTSGNYEQFF
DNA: TGTGCCTGGAGTCACGGGAATGGGGGGACTAGCGGGAACTATGAGCAGTTCTTC

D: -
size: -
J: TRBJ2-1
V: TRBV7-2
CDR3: CASSLALSSYNEQFF
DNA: TGTGCCAGCAGCTTAGCGCTGAGCTCCTACAATGAGCAGTTCTTC

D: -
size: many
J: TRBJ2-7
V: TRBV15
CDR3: CATSRDARYEQYF
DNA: TGTGCCACCAGCAGAGATGCCCGATACGAGCAGTACTTC

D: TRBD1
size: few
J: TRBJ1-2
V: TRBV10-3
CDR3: CAIGQASTNYGYTF
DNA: TGTGCCATCGGACAGGCTTCAACTAACTATGGCTACACCTTC

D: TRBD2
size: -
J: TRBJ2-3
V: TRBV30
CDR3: CAWATSGRGLSTDTQYF
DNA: TGTGCCTGGGCCACTAGCGGGAGGGGCCTAAGCACAGATACGCAGTATTTT

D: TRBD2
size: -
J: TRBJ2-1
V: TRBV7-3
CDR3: CASSQAGVAGVSNEQFF
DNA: TGTGCCAGCAGCCAGGCTGGGGTAGCGGGAGTTTCAAATGAGCAGTTCTTC

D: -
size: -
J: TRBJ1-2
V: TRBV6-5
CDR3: CASKTEGPYGYTF
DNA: TGTGCCAGCAAAACAGAGGGGCCCTATGGCTACACCTTC

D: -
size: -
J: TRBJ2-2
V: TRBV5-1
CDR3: CASSLGTSGFTTGELFF
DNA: TGCGCCAGCAGCTTGGGAACGTCAGGGTTCACCACCGGGGAGCTGTTTTTT

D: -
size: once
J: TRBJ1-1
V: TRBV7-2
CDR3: CASSLAHLNTEAFF
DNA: TGTGCCAGCAGCTTAGCACACCTGAACACTGAAGCTTTCTTT